The 20 T cell receptor beta chains given below trace back to one sample, sequenced in a study of CD8+ T cells in alopecia areata (dated by TCRdb to between 2017 and 2018). The meaning of the sample's time point label: about 4 weeks on oral tofacitinib. The label giving this sample's treatment or condition can be read as: oral pan-JAK inhibitor, 5-10 mg twice daily. Libraries came from the immunoSEQ multiplex PCR assay. RNA was extracted from all samples and reverse transcribed into cDNA, which served as template for TCR sequencing. Entries here come from immuneACCESS through TCRdb and include only in-frame sequences with V and J called. Some clones fail to appear in such tables; in the studies checked, an unresolved V gene covers under half of the shortfall, and the cause of the remainder is unknown. This sample holds 60,000 to 85,000 clones; 29% were observed only once. Under 15% of the sample is taken by the ten largest.

Sequencing was performed on CD8+ T cells sorted from blood, taken at week 4, from a patient treated with tofacitinib. Source of these receptors: a human donor with alopecia areata.

The chain carries TRBV7-9 and TRBJ2-4; D gene ambiguous. This CDR3 is built from 14 residues. Deletions cut 0 bases from V and 5 bases from J, with 8 bases between. Germline values: CDR1 SEHNR, CDR2 FQNEAQ (reference sequence). The CDR3 here is CASSLAQEENIQYF. CDR3 DNA: TGTGCCAGCAGCTTAGCGCAAGAGGAAAACATTCAGTACTTC.

This clone was seen a few times. The chain couples TRBV4-3 to TRBJ2-7, with 15 bases lining up with TRBD2. Germline trimming cut 3 bases from V and 5 bases from J; bases unmatched to any gene: 11. The CDR3 is 18 residues long. CDR1 is LGHNA and CDR2 is YSLEER in the germline V gene. The CDR3 region is CASSQTPGLAGGSHEQYF. The CDR3 DNA sequence: TGCGCCAGCAGCCAGACACCGGGACTAGCGGGAGGATCGCACGAGCAGTACTTC.

The V gene is TRBV7-9, the J gene TRBJ2-1; TRBD1 aligns across 7 bases. The CDR3 is 14 amino acids. Germline V gene data show CDR1 as SEHNR and CDR2 as FQNEAQ (reference sequence). Trimming took 4 bases from V and 5 from J; bases not matched to a gene: 5. CDR3 in amino acids: CASSSPDRDNEQFF. DNA for the CDR3: TGTGCCAGCAGCTCCCCTGACAGGGACAATGAGCAGTTCTTC.

The rearrangement links TRBV29-1 to TRBJ1-1, with a possible D match to TRBD1 (6 bases). The V end was cut by 1 base, the J end by 6 bases, with 15 bases between. Germline V CDR1 and CDR2: SQVTM, ANQGSEA. The length of the CDR3 is 14 residues. CDR3: CSVEGIQGRPEAFF. CDR3 coding DNA: TGCAGCGTTGAAGGGATACAGGGTCGGCCTGAAGCTTTCTTT.

This chain's CDR3 is CASMGESSGANVLTF. The CDR3 DNA reads as TGTGCCAGTATGGGGGAAAGCTCTGGGGCCAACGTCCTGACTTTC. This chain links TRBV19 with TRBJ2-6; D may be TRBD1 or TRBD2 (5 bases each). V was shortened by 7 bases and J by 0 bases, with 10 bases between the two germline ends. Germline CDR1 and CDR2: LNHDA and SQIVND (reference sequence). The CDR3 is 15 residues long.

The gene calls are TRBV4-1 and TRBJ2-7, with a weak D call TRBD2 (5 bases). Between the trimmed V and J ends, which lost 0 bases and 4 bases, there was a span of 13 bases. The length of the CDR3 is 15 residues. Per the germline V gene, CDR1 is MGHRA and CDR2 is YSYEKL. The CDR3 nucleotides read TGCGCCAGCAGCCAAGATCCGGCACTAGTTTACGAGCAGTACTTC. It yields the protein CASSQDPALVYEQYF.

This chain links TRBV2 with TRBJ2-7, with 15 bases fitting TRBD2. CDR3 size: 16 residues. V gave up 3 bases and J gave up 4 bases; unmatched junction bases: 4. From germline, CDR1 is SNHLY and CDR2 FYNNEI. For the CDR3, the DNA is TGTGCCAGCAGTGAGGGGACTAGCGGGAGGAGTTACGAGCAGTACTTC. As protein: CASSEGTSGRSYEQYF.

The V and J genes are TRBV4-1 and TRBJ1-5; no reliable D call. CDR1 and CDR2 (germline): MGHRA, YSYEKL. The CDR3 has 20 residues. The V and J ends lost 0 bases and 6 bases respectively, with 27 bases between them. CDR3 nucleotide sequence: TGCGCCAGCAGCCAAGATTTGTTCGGACGCTCAATGGCGGGTGGTCAGCCCCAGCATTTT. Translating it yields CASSQDLFGRSMAGGQPQHF.

The V gene is TRBV9, the J gene TRBJ2-1; 10 positions match TRBD2. V lost 3 bases and J lost 5; bases outside the gene matches: 5. The CDR3 has 15 amino acids. The germline gives CDR1 SGDLS, CDR2 YYNGEE. CDR3 in amino acids: CASSGSGRSHNEQFF. CDR3 in DNA: TGTGCCAGCAGCGGTAGCGGGAGGTCCCACAATGAGCAGTTCTTC.

In its sample, this clone was seen a few times. The V gene is TRBV4-1, the J gene TRBJ2-1; D uncertain. CDR3 length equals 14 residues. The ends were cut back, 3 bases at V and 4 bases at J, with 10 bases in the middle. CDR1 MGHRA and CDR2 YSYEKL come from the germline V gene. This CDR3 is CASSHLGQYNEQFF. The CDR3 DNA sequence: TGCGCCAGCAGCCATCTCGGGCAATACAATGAGCAGTTCTTC.

This chain joins TRBV5-6 and TRBJ2-7; the D is unclear. The germline V and J ends were trimmed by 4 bases and 0 bases, with 5 bases remaining between them. Germline V lookup: CDR1 SGHDT, CDR2 YYEEEE. The CDR3 is 12 residues long. For the CDR3, the DNA is TGTGCCAGCAGCCGATACTCCTACGAGCAGTACTTC. It translates to CASSRYSYEQYF.

This chain connects TRBV12-5 to TRBJ1-5, with 7 bases identical to TRBD1. V was pared by 10 bases and J by 1 base, with 7 bases of the junction left unmatched. The CDR3 runs to 14 residues. Germline V CDR1 and CDR2: LGHNT, FRNRAP. This chain's CDR3 is CANSTGLSNQPQHF. The CDR3 region has the DNA TGTGCTAACTCGACAGGGTTAAGCAATCAGCCCCAGCATTTT.

This clone was seen more than once but under ten times. The chain carries TRBV7-2 and TRBJ1-1; unclear D gene. There are 14 residues in the CDR3. The V gene's germline CDR1 is SGHTA and CDR2 FQGNSA. V lost 2 bases and J 2 bases, leaving 9 bases between the germline ends. Here the CDR3 DNA reads TGTGCCAGCAGCTTAACAAGGGCAAACACTGAAGCTTTCTTT. It translates to CASSLTRANTEAFF.

This rearrangement joins TRBV29-1 to TRBJ2-1, with TRBD2 identical over 9 bases. This CDR3 contains 16 residues. The germline gives CDR1 SQVTM, CDR2 ANQGSEA. V shed 6 bases, J shed 3 bases, and the junction held 12 bases outside the gene matches. The CDR3 coding sequence is TGCAGCGTGGTTGGTCTAGCGGGATTGGACTACAATGAGCAGTTCTTC. Protein product: CSVVGLAGLDYNEQFF.

This clone occurred a few times. The chain uses TRBV19 and TRBJ2-1; D gene unclear. V dropped 3 bases and J dropped 6 bases, with 9 bases sitting between them. The germline gives CDR1 LNHDA, CDR2 SQIVND (reference sequence). The CDR3 covers 13 residues. CDR3 region: CASSIGGFNEQFF. In DNA, the CDR3 is TGTGCCAGTAGTATCGGCGGCTTCAATGAGCAGTTCTTC.

The gene calls are TRBV4-1 and TRBJ2-7, with 12 bases aligning to TRBD2. Trimming removed 4 bases from V and 0 bases from J; junction bases left unmatched: 1. In germline, CDR1 is MGHRA, CDR2 YSYEKL. CDR3 length: 15 amino acids. The CDR3 DNA reads as TGCGCCAGCAGCCCGACTAGCGGGAGCTCCTACGAGCAGTACTTC. As protein: CASSPTSGSSYEQYF.

This chain joins TRBV15 and TRBJ2-7; D unresolved. V shed 5 bases and J shed 0 bases, with 14 bases lying between them. The CDR3 covers 15 residues. Per the germline V gene, CDR1 is LNHNV and CDR2 is YYDKDF (reference sequence). This CDR3 is CATSSHSESSYEQYF. As DNA, the CDR3 is TGTGCCACCAGCTCCCACTCAGAAAGCTCCTACGAGCAGTACTTC.

This clone was picked up a small number of times. The rearrangement joins TRBV29-1 to TRBJ2-5, with D maybe TRBD2 (6 bases). The CDR3 totals 12 residues. V lost 7 bases, J lost 2 bases, and 11 bases lay in between. Germline V gives CDR1 SQVTM, CDR2 ANQGSEA. DNA of the CDR3: TGCAGCGCCCGGGGACTTCAAGAGACCCAGTACTTC. Its translation is CSARGLQETQYF.

This sequence joins TRBV27 and TRBJ2-4; TRBD2 is a possible D gene (7 bases). The CDR3 runs 17 residues. V dropped 4 bases and J dropped 1 base, with 17 bases sitting between them. Looked up from germline, CDR1 is MNHEY and CDR2 is SMNVEV (reference sequence). CDR3 bases: TGTGCCAGCAGTTCTGATTTGGGGGGGGCGGCCAAAAACATTCAGTACTTC. Translated: CASSSDLGGAAKNIQYF.

J is TRBJ2-5 and V is TRBV18; no clear D gene. Germline V gene sequence: CDR1 KGHSH, CDR2 LQKENI. This CDR3 spans 11 amino acids. With 10 bases removed from V and 4 bases from J, the gap between germline ends came to 10 bases. CDR3: CATWAGETQYF. In DNA, the CDR3 is TGTGCCACTTGGGCCGGAGAGACCCAGTACTTC.